There are many counts of the clone carrying this TCR beta chain. As yet, its antigen is unknown. This entry belongs to a study of early T cells in non-severe SARS-CoV-2 infection. Germline loops: CDR1 SGHVS, CDR2 FQNEAQ. With 4 bases clipped from V and 5 bases from J, the junction kept 8 bases outside the gene matches. CDR3 length: 15 amino acids. Individual cDNA molecules were tagged with unique molecular identifiers. TCRdb reanalysed the 5' RACE reads using MiXCR and keeps one entry per CDR3 protein. The profile shows about 70,000 distinct CDR3 sequences, approximately 10% of them singletons. Study outcomes and limitations: Reliance on VDJdb matching favored anti-spike CD8 responses; private and CD4 specificities were missed.

This TCR was sampled from an adult who was a healthcare worker with PCR-confirmed SARS-CoV-2 infection or an uninfected control (not recorded which). The chain joins TRBV7-8 to TRBJ1-1, with 9 bases that match TRBD1. Sequenced material: whole blood. The CDR3 DNA is TGTGCCAGCAGCTCCAATGACAGGGGGGGGACTGAAGCTTTCTTT. Protein sequence: CASSSNDRGGTEAFF.